One T cell receptor (beta chain) is described in this entry. This sample is part of a study of blood T cell repertoires in COVID-19. The wider study: T cells, B-cell-depleted T cells, or PBMCs provided the cDNA or gDNA that served as material.

Sequencing was performed with immunoSEQ multiplex PCR; in TCRdb, only in-frame clones are kept and a portion is missing. The repertoire has fewer than 250,000 clones, around 88% of them found once; the top ten carry about 15%. The CDR3 extends over 13 amino acids. Trimming took off 3 bases at V and 3 bases at J, with 9 bases between the two ends. Germline V gene data show CDR1 as SGHKS and CDR2 as YYEKEE (reference sequence). The sequence was obtained from a woman aged 45 to 65 with acute COVID-19. The chain is built from TRBV5-5 and TRBJ1-1; D might be TRBD1 (6 bases). What was sequenced was PBMCs or T cells enriched from blood (not recorded which). CDR3 coding DNA: TGTGCCAGCAGCTCCCAGGGGTACACTGAAGCTTTCTTT. Translation gives CASSSQGYTEAFF.